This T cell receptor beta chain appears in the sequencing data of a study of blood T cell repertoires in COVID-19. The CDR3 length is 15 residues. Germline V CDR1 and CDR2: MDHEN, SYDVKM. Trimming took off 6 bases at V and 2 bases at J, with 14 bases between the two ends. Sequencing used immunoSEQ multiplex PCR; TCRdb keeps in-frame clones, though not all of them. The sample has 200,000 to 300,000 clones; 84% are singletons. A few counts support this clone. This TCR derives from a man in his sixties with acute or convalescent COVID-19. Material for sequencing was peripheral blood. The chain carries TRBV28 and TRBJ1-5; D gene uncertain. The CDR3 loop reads CASSRGVAGNQPQHF. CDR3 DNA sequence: TGTGCCAGCAGCCGGGGTGTGGCGGGCAATCAGCCCCAGCATTTT. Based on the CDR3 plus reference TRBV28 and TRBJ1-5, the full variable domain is DVKVTQSSRYLVKRTGEKVFLECVQDMDHENMFWYRQDPGLGLRLIYFSYDVKMKEKGDIPEGYSVSREKKERFSLILESASTNQTSMYLCASSRGVAGNQPQHFGDGTRLSIL.